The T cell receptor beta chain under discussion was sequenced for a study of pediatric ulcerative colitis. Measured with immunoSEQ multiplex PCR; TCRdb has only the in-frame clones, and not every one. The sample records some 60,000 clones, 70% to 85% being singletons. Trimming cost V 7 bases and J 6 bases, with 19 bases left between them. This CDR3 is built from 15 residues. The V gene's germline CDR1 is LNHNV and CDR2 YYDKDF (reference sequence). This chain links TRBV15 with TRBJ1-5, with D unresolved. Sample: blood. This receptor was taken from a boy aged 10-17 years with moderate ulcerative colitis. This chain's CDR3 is CATTSRMGLGQPQHF. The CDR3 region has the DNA TGTGCCACCACCTCGCGGATGGGCCTCGGTCAGCCCCAGCATTTT.